These 24 T cell receptor beta chains share one sample of origin, sequenced in a study of blood T cells in healthy people across ages. A second PCR of 7 to 11 cycles used a sample-barcoded 5' primer and a J-beta primer mix. TCRdb reprocessed the 5' RACE reads via MiXCR and lists one record per CDR3 protein. The sample holds approximately 780,000 distinct CDR3 sequences, around a quarter seen once. These data were also reused for a study on T cells of mothers and their children.

The sequenced sample was blood. These receptors all come from a boy aged 10-17 years in good health.

This clonotype was observed a few times. A read error may account for a junction end that differs from germline. This chain connects TRBV7-3 to TRBJ1-2; a weak D match, TRBD1 (5 bases). The CDR3 consists of 15 residues. Germline lookup yields CDR1 SGHTA and CDR2 FQGTGA. For the CDR3, the DNA is TGTGCCAGCAGCGTAACGGGGGGGTATACCTATGGCTACACCTTC. Amino acid sequence: CASSVTGGYTYGYTF.

The chain uses TRBV10-3 and TRBJ2-1, with TRBD2 matching over 12 bases. J was trimmed by 9 bases and V by 4 bases; bases with no gene match: 13. Germline CDR1 is ENHRY and CDR2 is SYGVKD. This CDR3 is built from 17 residues. The CDR3 DNA follows: TGTGCCATCAGTGCCCGACTAGCGGGAGCCCACACATCTGAGCAGTTCTTC. Translated, it gives CAISARLAGAHTSEQFF.

The chain's CDR3 is CASRPTGFTFAGELFF. The CDR3 DNA reads as TGTGCCAGCAGGCCGACAGGGTTCACTTTCGCCGGGGAGCTGTTTTTT. The chain joins TRBV6-2 or TRBV6-3 to TRBJ2-2, with 7 bases lining up with TRBD1. Losses at the gene ends were 6 bases for V and 6 bases for J; bases not matched to a gene: 13. The germline CDR1 and CDR2 sequences are MNHEY and SVGEGT. CDR3 length: 16 amino acids.

CDR3 in amino acids: CRGGWRGTEAFF. The CDR3 DNA reads as TGCAGGGGGGGATGGCGAGGCACTGAAGCTTTCTTT. The V and J genes are TRBV29-1 and TRBJ1-1; weak D call: TRBD1 (5 bases). The CDR3 spans 12 residues. Germline V CDR1 and CDR2: SQVTM, ANQGSEA.

As concerns this clonotype: Germline and junction disagree at one end, which may indicate a read error. The chain links TRBV12-3 or TRBV12-4 to TRBJ2-3, with TRBD2 matching over 8 bases. The CDR3 consists of 15 residues. CDR3 protein: CASGPGTRSTDAQYF. The CDR3 nucleotides are TGTGCCAGCGGCCCCGGGACTAGGAGCACAGATGCGCAGTATTTT.

The chain joins TRBV30 to TRBJ2-1; no definite D call. The V end was cut by 8 bases, the J end by 6 bases, with 8 bases between. CDR1 and CDR2 from the germline V gene are GTSNPN and SVGIG (reference sequence). This CDR3 is built from 10 residues. Here the CDR3 reads CAGRGNEQFF. The CDR3 nucleotides are TGTGCCGGACGAGGCAATGAGCAGTTCTTC.

This chain links TRBV11-2 with TRBJ2-6; D is perhaps TRBD2 (5 bases). The CDR3 loop spans 16 amino acids. Germline V CDR1 and CDR2: SGHAT, FQNNGV. Trimming pared 5 bases from V and 2 bases from J, leaving 13 bases between. CDR3 coding DNA: TGTGCCAGCAGCCGGGGTCCCGGACCTGGGGCCAACGTCCTGACTTTC. Protein: CASSRGPGPGANVLTF.

This clonotype was detected only a few times. The gene calls are TRBV28 and TRBJ1-1, with D unresolved. The V end was cut by 6 bases, the J end by 1 base, with 12 bases between. This CDR3 has 14 residues. CDR1 and CDR2 (germline): MDHEN, SYDVKM. CDR3 in amino acids: CASRPGRANTEAFF. The CDR3 DNA reads TGTGCCAGCAGGCCAGGTCGGGCGAACACTGAAGCTTTCTTT.

The chain carries TRBV6-1 and TRBJ1-2; 7 nucleotides match TRBD1. V lost 7 bases and J lost 1; bases outside the gene matches: 9. Germline-derived CDR1 and CDR2 are MNHNS and SASEGT. The CDR3 sequence is 15 residues long. CDR3 in amino acids: CASKDREPFNYGYTF. Here the CDR3 DNA reads TGTGCCAGCAAAGACAGGGAGCCATTTAACTATGGCTACACCTTC.

The chain recombines TRBV12-5 with TRBJ2-7, with D unclear. Trimming left V 1 base short and J 8 bases short, with 9 bases between. The CDR3 length is 12 residues. Germline lookup yields CDR1 LGHNT and CDR2 FRNRAP. The DNA of the CDR3 is TGTGCTAGTGGTTTGGCAGGTAGTAAGCAGTACTTC. Its protein product is CASGLAGSKQYF.

This rearrangement joins TRBV5-1 to TRBJ1-2; no clear D. Per germline, CDR1 SGHRS and CDR2 YFSETQ. CDR3 length: 11 amino acids. Trimming stripped 5 bases from V and 6 bases from J, with 8 bases between. CDR3 in amino acids: CASSSSDGYTF. The CDR3 DNA reads TGCGCCAGCAGTTCGTCCGATGGCTACACCTTC.

The rearrangement links TRBV28 to TRBJ2-5; D is unresolved. The last part of the DNA fits TRBJ2-7 better; the J call may be wrong. The CDR3 is 14 residues long. Germline V gives CDR1 MDHEN, CDR2 SYDVKM. The CDR3 nucleotides read TGTGCCAGCAGCCGACGTGCAGACCTCTACGAGCAGTACTTC. Its translation: CASSRRADLYEQYF.

The table lists this clonotype with a few counts. This chain joins TRBV20-1 and TRBJ2-5; 13 nucleotides agree with TRBD2. This CDR3 region has 15 residues. Germline V gene sequence: CDR1 DFQATT, CDR2 SNEGSKA (reference sequence). V lost 0 bases and J lost 3; bases outside the gene matches: 1. DNA for the CDR3: TGCAGTGCTAGAGATGGGACTAGCGGGGAAGAGACCCAGTACTTC. Protein product: CSARDGTSGEETQYF.

Note on this clonotype: The junction does not match germline at one end; this may be a read error. This chain links TRBV7-2 with TRBJ1-4; D remains unclear. Germline V CDR1 and CDR2: SGHTA, FQGNSA. CDR3 length: 15 residues. The CDR3 nucleotides are TGTGCCAGCAGCTTGGCCACAGCGACTAACGAAAAACTGTTTTTT. Its protein is CASSLATATNEKLFF.

This clonotype turned up a few times. This chain connects TRBV7-6 to TRBJ1-2; perhaps TRBD1 as D (5 bases). Trimming cost V 5 bases and J 7 bases, with 17 bases left between them. Per germline, CDR1 SGHVS and CDR2 FNYEAQ. CDR3 size: 14 residues. The CDR3 protein is CASSPRGFGGGYTF. The DNA for the CDR3 is TGTGCCAGCAGCCCCCGAGGCTTCGGGGGTGGCTACACCTTC.

V gene TRBV11-2 combines with J gene TRBJ1-1; maybe TRBD1 (5 bases). Trimming took off 1 base at V and 4 bases at J, with 16 bases between the two ends. The CDR3 covers 16 residues. In germline, CDR1 is SGHAT, CDR2 FQNNGV. Here the CDR3 reads CASSLVLGGSPTEAFF. The DNA for the CDR3 is TGTGCCAGCAGCTTAGTCCTCGGGGGTTCACCCACTGAAGCTTTCTTT. Drawing the rest from reference TRBV11-2 and TRBJ1-1, the complete variable domain is EAGVAQSPRYKIIEKRQSVAFWCNPISGHATLYWYQQILGQGPKLLIQFQNNGVVDDSQLPKDRFSAERLKGVDSTLKIQPAKLEDSAVYLCASSLVLGGSPTEAFFGQGTRLTVV.

This chain uses TRBV5-7 with TRBJ2-5; TRBD1 agrees at 8 bases. TRBV5-7 is an open reading frame whose function is uncertain. This CDR3 comprises 17 residues. The junction had 10 bases not matched to a gene; V was cut back by 2 bases and J by 1 base. The CDR3 protein is CASSLIIRGRPQETQYF. The DNA for the CDR3 is TGTGCCAGCAGCTTAATCATCAGGGGGCGACCCCAAGAGACCCAGTACTTC.

The gene calls are TRBV5-6 and TRBJ2-3; 9 nucleotides agree with TRBD2. In germline, CDR1 is SGHDT, CDR2 YYEEEE. The CDR3 is 15 residues long. The junction had 5 bases not matched to a gene; V was cut back by 2 bases and J by 4 bases. CDR3 protein: CASSFGGGASDTQYF. The CDR3 DNA follows: TGTGCCAGCAGCTTTGGCGGGGGGGCCTCAGATACGCAGTATTTT.

For the CDR3, the DNA is TGTGCCAGCAGCCCTCCCTTGGGCCTCTACAATGAGCAGTTCTTC. Translated, it gives CASSPPLGLYNEQFF. The chain employs TRBV11-2 and TRBJ2-5, with D unclear. The J call may be faulty, since TRBJ2-1 better matches the DNA end. The germline gives CDR1 SGHAT, CDR2 FQNNGV. This CDR3 has 15 residues.

The chain couples TRBV5-1 to TRBJ2-5, with 9 bases fitting TRBD1. CDR3 size: 15 residues. V dropped 3 bases and J dropped 5; count of bases not matched to a gene: 8. Germline V lookup: CDR1 SGHRS, CDR2 YFSETQ. The CDR3 region is CASSSPGQGLETQYF. CDR3 sequence (DNA): TGCGCCAGCAGCTCACCCGGACAGGGGTTGGAGACCCAGTACTTC. The full variable domain, its missing parts supplied by reference TRBV5-1 and TRBJ2-5, is KAGVTQTPRYLIKTRGQQVTLSCSPISGHRSVSWYQQTPGQGLQFLFEYFSETQRNKGNFPGRFSGRQFSNSRSEMNVSTLELGDSALYLCASSSPGQGLETQYFGPGTRLLVL.

The sample holds a few counts of this clonotype. At one of its ends the junction is not consistent with the germline gene, which may arise from a read error. The gene calls are TRBV5-1 and TRBJ2-5; D might be TRBD1 or TRBD2, each matching 7 bases. The J call may be faulty, since TRBJ2-1 better matches the DNA end. Germline CDR1 and CDR2: SGHRS and YFSETQ. The CDR3 length is 13 residues. DNA of the CDR3: TGCACCAGCAGCTTGCAGGGGGGGCATGAGCAGTTCTTC. It yields the protein CTSSLQGGHEQFF.

This clonotype has just a few counts. The chain has TRBV27 and TRBJ1-1, with unresolved D. Germline V gene lookup returns CDR1 MNHEY and CDR2 SMNVEV (reference sequence). Trimming removed 2 bases from V and 0 bases from J, with 10 bases in between. The CDR3 length is 15 residues. In DNA form, the CDR3 reads TGTGCCAGCAGTTTACCGGTGCTCCTGAACACTGAAGCTTTCTTT. This translates into CASSLPVLLNTEAFF.

The V and J genes are TRBV12-3 or TRBV12-4 and TRBJ1-2; maybe TRBD1 (6 bases). CDR3 length: 14 residues. V dropped 5 bases and J dropped 3 bases, with 13 bases sitting between them. In DNA form, the CDR3 reads TGTGCCAGCAGTCCGGTAGGGGGTTACTATGGCTACACCTTC. Its translation: CASSPVGGYYGYTF.

This clonotype has more than one count but fewer than ten. The chain links TRBV6-5 to TRBJ2-3; TRBD2 might be the D (5 bases). V was trimmed by 6 bases and J by 2 bases, leaving 15 bases between them. The V gene's germline CDR1 is MNHEY and CDR2 SVGAGI. This CDR3 comprises 15 residues. This CDR3 is CASRGSSGYTDTQYF. The CDR3 DNA follows: TGTGCCAGCAGGGGCTCAAGCGGATACACAGATACGCAGTATTTT.